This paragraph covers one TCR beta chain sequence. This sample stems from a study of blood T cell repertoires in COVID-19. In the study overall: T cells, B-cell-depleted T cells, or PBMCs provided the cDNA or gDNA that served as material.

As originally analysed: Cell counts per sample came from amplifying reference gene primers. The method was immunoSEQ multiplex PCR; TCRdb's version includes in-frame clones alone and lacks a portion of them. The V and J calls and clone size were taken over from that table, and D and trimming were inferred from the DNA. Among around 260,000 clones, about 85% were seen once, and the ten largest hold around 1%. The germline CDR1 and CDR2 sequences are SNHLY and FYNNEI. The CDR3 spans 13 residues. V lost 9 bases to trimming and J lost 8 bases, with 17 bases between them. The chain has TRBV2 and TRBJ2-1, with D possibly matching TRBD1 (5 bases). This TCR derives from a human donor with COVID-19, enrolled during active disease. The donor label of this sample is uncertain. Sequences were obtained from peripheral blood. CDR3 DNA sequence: TGTGCCAGGCAGGGAACGTTTCGGGATGAGCAGTTCTTC. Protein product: CARQGTFRDEQFF.